The clone carrying this T cell receptor (beta chain) came up many times. The sample comes from a study of shared clonotypes between healthy human individuals. Losses at the gene ends were 5 bases for V and 1 base for J; bases not matched to a gene: 2. The germline V gene has CDR1 MNHNS and CDR2 SASEGT. The CDR3 consists of 14 residues. Using immunoSEQ multiplex PCR, the repertoire was profiled, and TCRdb retains in-frame clones only, with some absent. The sample lists around 95,000 clones; about 45% were seen once. Within Nashville, Tennessee resided all donors, each a Caucasian adult. The sample consisted of PBMCs. This receptor was obtained from a woman between 40 and 55 years old in good health. Some clones in this sample may be carry-over from other donors' samples. The V gene is TRBV6-1, the J gene TRBJ1-5; 7 bases map to TRBD1. DNA of the CDR3: TGTGCCAGCAGTAGCAGGGGGAGCAATCAGCCCCAGCATTTT. The encoded protein is CASSSRGSNQPQHF.